This TCR beta chain was identified during a study of blood T cell repertoires in COVID-19. Study-wide background: Samples representing acute and convalescent COVID-19 were sourced from the United States, Italy and Spain. The cDNA or gDNA used as material had been derived from T cells, B-cell-depleted T cells, or PBMCs.

Per the authors' pipeline: Reference gene primers were amplified, and this amplification served to estimate nucleated cell counts. Clones were sequenced by immunoSEQ multiplex PCR, and TCRdb holds only the in-frame ones, with some missing. V and J calls and clone size are given by that table; D and trimming were obtained from the DNA. The sample records 200,000 to 250,000 clones, around 90% being singletons. Germline V gene lookup returns CDR1 MDHEN and CDR2 SYDVKM. Trimming cost V 5 bases and J 5 bases; bases outside gene matches: 11. CDR3 size: 15 residues. This chain uses TRBV28 with TRBJ2-7; TRBD1 aligns across 8 bases. Sequencing input: peripheral blood. The sequence derives from a man aged 55 to 70 with COVID-19, enrolled during active disease. In DNA, the CDR3 is TGTGCCAGCAGTGCTTCCGGGACAGGTTGGAACGAGCAGTACTTC. Protein product: CASSASGTGWNEQYF.